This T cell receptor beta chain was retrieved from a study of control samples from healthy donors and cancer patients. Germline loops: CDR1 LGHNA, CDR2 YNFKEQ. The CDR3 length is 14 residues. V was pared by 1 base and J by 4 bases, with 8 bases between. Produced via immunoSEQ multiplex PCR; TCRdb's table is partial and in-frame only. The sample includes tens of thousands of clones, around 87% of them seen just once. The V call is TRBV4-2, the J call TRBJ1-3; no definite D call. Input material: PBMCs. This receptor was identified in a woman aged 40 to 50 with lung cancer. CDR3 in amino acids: CASSQGNPGNTIYF. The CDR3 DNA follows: TGTGCCAGCAGCCAAGGGAACCCGGGAAACACCATATATTTT.